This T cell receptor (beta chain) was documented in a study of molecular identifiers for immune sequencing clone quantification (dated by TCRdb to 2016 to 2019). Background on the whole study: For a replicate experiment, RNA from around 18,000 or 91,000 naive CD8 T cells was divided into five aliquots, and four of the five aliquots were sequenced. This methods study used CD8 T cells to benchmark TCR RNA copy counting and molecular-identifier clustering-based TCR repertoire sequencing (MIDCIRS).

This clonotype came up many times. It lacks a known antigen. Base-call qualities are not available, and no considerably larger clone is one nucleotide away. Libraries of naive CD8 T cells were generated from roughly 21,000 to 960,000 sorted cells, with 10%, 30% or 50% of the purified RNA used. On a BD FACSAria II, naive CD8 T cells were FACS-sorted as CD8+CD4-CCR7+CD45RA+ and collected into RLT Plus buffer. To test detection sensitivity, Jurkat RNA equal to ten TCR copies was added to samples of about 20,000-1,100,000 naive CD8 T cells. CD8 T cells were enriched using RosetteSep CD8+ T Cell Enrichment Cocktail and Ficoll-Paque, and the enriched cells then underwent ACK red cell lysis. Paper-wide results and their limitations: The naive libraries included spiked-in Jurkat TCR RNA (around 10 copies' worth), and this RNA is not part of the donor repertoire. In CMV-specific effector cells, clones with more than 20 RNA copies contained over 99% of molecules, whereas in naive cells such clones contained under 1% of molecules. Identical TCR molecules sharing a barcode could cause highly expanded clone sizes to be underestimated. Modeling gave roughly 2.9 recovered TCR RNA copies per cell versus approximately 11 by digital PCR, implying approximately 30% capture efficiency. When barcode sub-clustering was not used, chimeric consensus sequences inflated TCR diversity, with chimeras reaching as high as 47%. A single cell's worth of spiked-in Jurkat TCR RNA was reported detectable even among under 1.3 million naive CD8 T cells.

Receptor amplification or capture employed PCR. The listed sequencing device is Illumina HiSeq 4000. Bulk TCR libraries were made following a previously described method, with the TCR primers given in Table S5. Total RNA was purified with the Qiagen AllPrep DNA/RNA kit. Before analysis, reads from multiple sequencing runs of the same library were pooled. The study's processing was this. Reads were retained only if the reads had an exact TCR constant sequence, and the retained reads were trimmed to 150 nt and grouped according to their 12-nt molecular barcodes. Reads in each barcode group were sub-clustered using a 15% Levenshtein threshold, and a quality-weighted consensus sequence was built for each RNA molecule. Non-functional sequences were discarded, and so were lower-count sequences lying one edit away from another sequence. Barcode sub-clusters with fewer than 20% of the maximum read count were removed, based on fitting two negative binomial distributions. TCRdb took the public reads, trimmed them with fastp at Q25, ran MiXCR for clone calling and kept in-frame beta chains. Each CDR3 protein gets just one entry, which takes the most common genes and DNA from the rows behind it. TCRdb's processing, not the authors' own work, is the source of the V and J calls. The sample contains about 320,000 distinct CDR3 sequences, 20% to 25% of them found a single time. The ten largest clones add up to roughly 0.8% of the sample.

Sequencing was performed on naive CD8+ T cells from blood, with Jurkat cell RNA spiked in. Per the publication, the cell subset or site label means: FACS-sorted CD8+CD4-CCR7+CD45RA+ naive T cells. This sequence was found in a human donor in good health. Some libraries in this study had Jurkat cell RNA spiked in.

The nucleotides read TGTGCCAGCAGCCCCACATCCATCACAGATACGCAGTATTTT. Translated, it reads CASSPTSITDTQYF. The V gene is TRBV7-9 and the J gene is TRBJ2-3, with the D segment identity uncertain. CDR1 and CDR2 are drawn from the germline V gene (reference sequence): SEHNR, FQNEAQ. Inclusive of the bounding cysteine and phenylalanine, the CDR3 is 14 residues long. This entry keeps only the CDR3 DNA: 42 bases, framed from base 1. The germline ends are 11 bases apart after V is trimmed by 5 bases and J by 2 bases.